Below are 11 T cell receptor beta chains sequenced from a single sample in a study of regulatory T cells. Study-wide findings and caveats: In CD3G-deficient patients, conventional CD4+ T cells were enriched for hydrophobic CDR3 residues at positions 6 and 7.

The antigens these receptors bind are not known. Amplification used 52 TRBV primers and 13 TRBJ primers. Sequencing was performed with immunoSEQ multiplex PCR; in TCRdb, only in-frame clones are kept and a portion is missing. The repertoire holds over 25,000 clones, over 90% seen once, with around 0.94% in the top ten. Specimen: conventional CD4+ T cells sorted from blood. The receptors originated from a child aged 2 to 9 with CD3G deficiency.

The rearrangement joins TRBV11-2 to TRBJ2-3; a weak D match, TRBD2 (6 bases). The V end was cut by 5 bases, the J end by 0 bases, with 15 bases between. The CDR3 is 16 residues long. Germline loops: CDR1 SGHAT, CDR2 FQNNGV. DNA of the CDR3: TGTGCCAGCAGCCAGAACACGGGACTGAGCACAGATACGCAGTATTTT. It encodes CASSQNTGLSTDTQYF.

This clone turned up a few times. The rearrangement uses TRBV6-1 and TRBJ2-7, with unresolved D. Germline V gene lookup returns CDR1 MNHNS and CDR2 SASEGT. The CDR3 is 14 amino acids. Trimming took 3 bases from V and 2 from J, leaving 11 bases between them. CDR3 nucleotide sequence: TGTGCCAGCAGTGAGGGCCGGCGCACCTACGAGCAGTACTTC. This codes for CASSEGRRTYEQYF.

With regard to this clone: A junction end diverges from the germline sequence, so it may reflect a read error. This rearrangement joins TRBV28 to TRBJ2-7, with 14 bases aligning to TRBD2. CDR1 MDHEN and CDR2 SYDVKM come from the germline V gene. This CDR3 comprises 14 residues. The CDR3 nucleotides read TGTGCCAGCAGTACCGCCGGGACTAGCGGGAGACTCAACTTC. This gives the protein CASSTAGTSGRLNF.

This sequence joins TRBV6-1 and TRBJ2-6; a weak D match, TRBD1 (6 bases). Trimming removed 4 bases from V and 3 bases from J, with 13 bases in between. The CDR3 has 16 amino acids. The V gene's germline CDR1 is MNHNS and CDR2 SASEGT. DNA of the CDR3: TGTGCCAGCAGTGCCCTGACAGGTCGTGGGGCCAACGTCCTGACTTTC. It codes for CASSALTGRGANVLTF.

This rearrangement joins TRBV28 to TRBJ2-3, with D possibly being TRBD2 (6 bases). Germline assignment: CDR1 MDHEN and CDR2 SYDVKM. The CDR3 loop spans 16 amino acids. V was trimmed by 4 bases and J by 4 bases, leaving 18 bases between them. The DNA for the CDR3 is TGTGCCAGCAGTTCCCGGGGAGGAGGGAGAGCAGATACGCAGTATTTT. Its translation: CASSSRGGGRADTQYF.

The CDR3 DNA follows: TGCGCCAGCAGCTTGCGCCCCGGGGGCACCGGGGAGCTGTTTTTT. Translating gives CASSLRPGGTGELFF. The chain couples TRBV5-1 to TRBJ2-2; a possible D gene is TRBD2 (6 bases). This CDR3 has 15 amino acids. V lost 1 base and J 4 bases, leaving 11 bases between the germline ends. Germline V gene data show CDR1 as SGHRS and CDR2 as YFSETQ. The full variable domain, completed using reference TRBV5-1 and TRBJ2-2, is KAGVTQTPRYLIKTRGQQVTLSCSPISGHRSVSWYQQTPGQGLQFLFEYFSETQRNKGNFPGRFSGRQFSNSRSEMNVSTLELGDSALYLCASSLRPGGTGELFFGEGSRLTVL.

This chain joins TRBV28 and TRBJ2-3, with 12 bases matching TRBD2. Germline CDR1 is MDHEN and CDR2 is SYDVKM. After removal of 3 bases from V and 2 bases from J, the junction contained 15 bases not matched to a gene. This CDR3 comprises 20 residues. CDR3 nucleotides: TGTGCCAGCAGTTTCTCGTGGGGTGCTAGCGGGAGGGTTTTCACAGATACGCAGTATTTT. It yields the protein CASSFSWGASGRVFTDTQYF.

This clone was seen only once. The V and J genes are TRBV7-2 and TRBJ2-1; TRBD2 agrees at 14 bases. The CDR3 contains 15 residues. Germline assignment: CDR1 SGHTA and CDR2 FQGNSA. The ends lost 3 bases at V and 7 bases at J; junction bases unmatched: 2. The chain's CDR3 is CASSFGLAGGNEQFF. CDR3 nucleotides: TGTGCCAGCAGCTTTGGACTAGCGGGAGGAAATGAGCAGTTCTTC.

CDR3 in DNA: TGTGCCAGCAGTCCTGCGCCGGGACAACGATACAATGAGCAGTTCTTC. The encoded protein is CASSPAPGQRYNEQFF. The V gene is TRBV28, the J gene TRBJ2-1, with D possibly matching TRBD1 (6 bases). Trimming took off 5 bases at V and 4 bases at J, with 18 bases between the two ends. Per the germline V gene, CDR1 is MDHEN and CDR2 is SYDVKM. CDR3 length: 16 residues.

The chain combines TRBV28 with TRBJ2-7; 7 bases match TRBD2. V lost 4 bases, J lost 0 bases, and 6 bases stayed unmatched. Germline V gives CDR1 MDHEN, CDR2 SYDVKM. CDR3 length: 15 residues. CDR3: CASSSFSGPSYEQYF. CDR3 DNA: TGTGCCAGCAGTTCCTTTAGCGGGCCCTCCTACGAGCAGTACTTC. Combining the CDR3 with reference TRBV28 and TRBJ2-7 gives the whole variable domain DVKVTQSSRYLVKRTGEKVFLECVQDMDHENMFWYRQDPGLGLRLIYFSYDVKMKEKGDIPEGYSVSREKKERFSLILESASTNQTSMYLCASSSFSGPSYEQYFGPGTRLTVT.

This clone appeared a single time. The chain uses TRBV5-1 and TRBJ1-2, with D possibly matching TRBD1 (6 bases). The germline V gene has CDR1 SGHRS and CDR2 YFSETQ. V was pared by 3 bases and J by 8 bases, with 20 bases between. The CDR3 covers 15 residues. Written as DNA, the CDR3 is TGCGCCAGCAGCTCAGGGGACCCCTCAATGGAGGGCTACACCTTC. It translates to CASSSGDPSMEGYTF. Combining the CDR3 with reference TRBV5-1 and TRBJ1-2 gives the whole variable domain KAGVTQTPRYLIKTRGQQVTLSCSPISGHRSVSWYQQTPGQGLQFLFEYFSETQRNKGNFPGRFSGRQFSNSRSEMNVSTLELGDSALYLCASSSGDPSMEGYTFGSGTRLTVV.